What follows are 27 T cell receptor beta chains derived from one specimen sequenced in a study of control samples from healthy donors and cancer patients. Here immunoSEQ multiplex PCR was the method, and the copy in TCRdb shows in-frame clones only, minus some. The table has just under 60,000 clones, more than 85% seen once. Material: PBMCs. These receptors were obtained from a man aged 35 to 55 with colorectal cancer.

The chain links TRBV3-1 (or the pseudogene TRBV3-2) to TRBJ2-2; 7 bases fit TRBD1. With 0 bases clipped from V and 4 bases from J, the junction kept 8 bases outside the gene matches. The CDR3 has 17 amino acids. Germline CDR1 LGHDT, CDR2 YNNKEL (reference sequence). The CDR3 spells CASSQDTGVFGTGELFF. The CDR3 nucleotides are TGTGCCAGCAGCCAAGATACAGGGGTATTCGGCACCGGGGAGCTGTTTTTT.

The chain uses TRBV25-1 and TRBJ2-1, with a tentative D call TRBD1 (5 bases). Germline V gives CDR1 MGHDK, CDR2 SYGVNS. V was pared by 6 bases and J by 5 bases, with 8 bases between. This CDR3 has 12 residues. Written as DNA, the CDR3 is TGTGCCAGCAGCCGACAGAACAATGAGCAGTTCTTC. It yields the protein CASSRQNNEQFF.

This chain links TRBV6-5 with TRBJ2-3; possible D gene TRBD2, 5 bases. V was trimmed by 8 bases and J by 0 bases, leaving 9 bases between them. The length of the CDR3 is 13 residues. Germline V CDR1 and CDR2: MNHEY, SVGAGI. The CDR3 nucleotides read TGTGCCAGCGAAAGCGGCAGCACAGATACGCAGTATTTT. Translated, it gives CASESGSTDTQYF.

In nucleotides, the CDR3 is TGTGCCAGCAGTTTGGCAGGGACCCACCAGCCCCAGCATTTT. Translated, it gives CASSLAGTHQPQHF. V is TRBV27 and J is TRBJ1-5; D may be TRBD1 (5 bases). CDR3 length: 14 amino acids. Germline V gene sequence: CDR1 MNHEY, CDR2 SMNVEV (reference sequence). The germline V and J ends were trimmed by 3 bases and 7 bases, with 13 bases remaining between them.

The chain carries TRBV12-3 or TRBV12-4 and TRBJ1-3, with 7 bases that match TRBD1. The CDR3 spans 13 residues. The V and J ends lost 7 bases and 7 bases, in that order; junction bases with no gene match: 7. The CDR3 region is CASTQTGTNTIYF. CDR3 DNA: TGTGCCAGCACCCAGACAGGGACGAACACCATATATTTT.

This rearrangement joins TRBV4-3 to TRBJ2-1; 13 nucleotides align to TRBD2. V lost 3 bases and J lost 10; bases outside the gene matches: 3. The germline V gene has CDR1 LGHNA and CDR2 YSLEER. There are 14 residues in the CDR3. The CDR3 protein is CASSQGLAGIEQFF. The CDR3 nucleotides are TGCGCCAGCAGCCAGGGACTAGCGGGGATAGAGCAGTTCTTC.

In nucleotides, the CDR3 is TGCGCCAGCAGCCAAGGGGACTCAAACACCGGGGAGCTGTTTTTT. This gives the protein CASSQGDSNTGELFF. This sequence joins TRBV4-3 and TRBJ2-2, with D perhaps TRBD2 (6 bases). From germline, CDR1 is LGHNA and CDR2 YSLEER. This CDR3 region has 15 residues. Trimming pared 1 base from V and 2 bases from J, leaving 8 bases between.

The CDR3 DNA reads TGCGCCAGCAGCTTGGACGGACAGCTCACAGCCAAAAACATTCAGTACTTC. This codes for CASSLDGQLTAKNIQYF. The chain combines TRBV5-1 with TRBJ2-4, with a possible D match to TRBD1 (6 bases). Trimming left V 0 bases short and J 0 bases short, with 13 bases between. Germline CDR1 and CDR2: SGHRS and YFSETQ. The CDR3 covers 17 residues.

The rearrangement joins TRBV20-1 to TRBJ1-2, with 7 bases that match TRBD1. This CDR3 has 11 residues. V lost 5 bases to trimming and J lost 8 bases; unmatched junction nucleotides: 5. Germline CDR1 is DFQATT and CDR2 is SNEGSKA (reference sequence). This chain's CDR3 is CSAWTGGGYTF. The DNA for the CDR3 is TGCAGTGCTTGGACAGGCGGCGGCTACACCTTC.

This chain connects TRBV27 to TRBJ1-1; perhaps TRBD1 as D (5 bases). CDR1 MNHEY and CDR2 SMNVEV come from the germline V gene (reference sequence). CDR3 length: 14 residues. V lost 8 bases, J lost 0 bases, and 13 bases lay in between. CDR3 in amino acids: CASAQGGLNTEAFF. The CDR3 DNA sequence: TGTGCCAGCGCCCAGGGAGGATTGAACACTGAAGCTTTCTTT.

This clone was picked up a small number of times. The V gene is TRBV6-1, the J gene TRBJ1-5; the D gene is possibly TRBD1 (5 bases). Germline V gives CDR1 MNHNS, CDR2 SASEGT. The V gene lost 4 bases and the J gene lost 6 bases, with 19 bases spanning the gap. This CDR3 is 16 amino acids long. The CDR3 here is CASSGGLITGGQPQHF. The CDR3 DNA follows: TGTGCCAGCAGTGGTGGACTGATTACGGGGGGTCAGCCCCAGCATTTT.

The chain uses TRBV4-1 and TRBJ1-1; D not resolved. The germline gives CDR1 MGHRA, CDR2 YSYEKL. This CDR3 region has 14 residues. V was trimmed by 2 bases and J by 0 bases, leaving 7 bases between them. The CDR3 DNA reads TGCGCCAGCAGCCAACCGGACGTGAACACTGAAGCTTTCTTT. Translation gives CASSQPDVNTEAFF.

The chain uses TRBV5-1 and TRBJ2-3; 10 nucleotides agree with TRBD2. The V and J ends lost 6 bases and 7 bases, in that order; junction bases with no gene match: 14. Germline loops: CDR1 SGHRS, CDR2 YFSETQ. The CDR3 has 16 amino acids. CDR3 loop: CASTPTTAGGPNTQYF. The CDR3 nucleotides read TGCGCCAGCACCCCGACAACAGCGGGGGGGCCGAATACGCAGTATTTT.

The rearrangement joins TRBV9 to TRBJ2-1; 11 positions match TRBD2. Germline V gene lookup returns CDR1 SGDLS and CDR2 YYNGEE. The CDR3 runs 15 residues. V lost 4 bases and J lost 4; bases outside the gene matches: 4. The CDR3 region is CASSPSGGPYNEQFF. CDR3 in DNA: TGTGCCAGCAGCCCTAGCGGGGGGCCTTACAATGAGCAGTTCTTC.

The chain couples TRBV27 to TRBJ1-2; 7 bases are a match to TRBD1. The CDR3 runs to 12 residues. J was trimmed by 8 bases and V by 5 bases; bases with no gene match: 5. CDR1 and CDR2 from the germline V gene are MNHEY and SMNVEV (reference sequence). CDR3 bases: TGTGCCAGCAGTGGAGACAGGGTCGGCTACACCTTC. This sequence encodes CASSGDRVGYTF.

The chain uses TRBV24-1 and TRBJ2-3, with D maybe TRBD2 (6 bases). Per germline, CDR1 KGHDR and CDR2 SFDVKD. Trimming shortened V by 0 bases and J by 2 bases, and 14 bases separated the two germline ends. The CDR3 length is 17 residues. CDR3 in DNA: TGTGCCACCAGTGATTTGCCATCCGGGGGAGACACAGATACGCAGTATTTT. As protein: CATSDLPSGGDTDTQYF.

The chain uses TRBV7-9 and TRBJ1-6; no firm D call. The V end was cut by 1 base, the J end by 10 bases, with 8 bases between. Germline CDR1 reads SEHNR; CDR2 reads FQNEAQ (reference sequence). The CDR3 runs to 13 residues. The CDR3 DNA is TGTGCCAGCAGCTTAGTTCCGGGCTCACCCCTCCACTTT. This codes for CASSLVPGSPLHF.

This chain uses TRBV30 with TRBJ1-3; no firm D call. Germline assignment: CDR1 GTSNPN and CDR2 SVGIG (reference sequence). The V and J ends lost 0 bases and 4 bases respectively, with 10 bases between them. CDR3 size: 14 residues. The chain's CDR3 is CAWSVAVLGNTIYF. Here the CDR3 DNA reads TGTGCCTGGAGTGTGGCGGTCCTCGGAAACACCATATATTTT.

On this clone: This sample includes further DNA sequences coding for the same CDR3. The chain couples TRBV3-1 (or the pseudogene TRBV3-2) to TRBJ2-3, with 9 bases fitting TRBD2. The CDR3 sequence is 15 residues long. Germline CDR1 reads LGHDT; CDR2 reads YNNKEL (reference sequence). V shed 1 base and J 1 base; nucleotides not matched to a gene: 0. The CDR3, as DNA: TGTGCCAGCAGCCAAGGACTAGCGGGCACAGATACGCAGTATTTT. Translated, it gives CASSQGLAGTDTQYF.

This clone has only a few counts. This rearrangement joins TRBV6-5 to TRBJ2-7; 9 nucleotides line up with TRBD1. V dropped 6 bases and J dropped 0; count of bases not matched to a gene: 6. CDR3 length: 15 amino acids. Germline V gene data show CDR1 as MNHEY and CDR2 as SVGAGI. Written as DNA, the CDR3 is TGTGCCAGCAGGACCGACAGGGGGTCCTCCTACGAGCAGTACTTC. It codes for CASRTDRGSSYEQYF.

The chain couples TRBV11-3 to TRBJ2-3; D unresolved. CDR1 and CDR2 (germline): SGHNT, YENEEA. V dropped 2 bases and J dropped 1 base, with 4 bases sitting between them. This CDR3 has 13 amino acids. The CDR3 DNA sequence: TGTGCCAGCAGCTTAATGGGCACAGATACGCAGTATTTT. Its translation: CASSLMGTDTQYF.

The genes are TRBV19 and TRBJ2-5; TRBD2 is a possible D gene (6 bases). This CDR3 is 16 amino acids long. Trimming removed 5 bases at V and 0 bases at J, with 16 bases between. The germline V gene has CDR1 LNHDA and CDR2 SQIVND (reference sequence). This CDR3 reads CASSHGPSSDQETQYF. CDR3 DNA: TGTGCCAGTAGTCATGGGCCTTCTAGCGACCAAGAGACCCAGTACTTC.

The chain joins TRBV7-6 to TRBJ2-1, with D perhaps given as TRBD1 or TRBD2 (6 bases each). Trimming removed 5 bases from V and 6 bases from J, with 20 bases in between. The CDR3 loop spans 16 amino acids. Germline CDR1 reads SGHVS; CDR2 reads FNYEAQ. The CDR3 region has the DNA TGTGCCAGCAGCCCAAGGGGGGCCAGGGTCAGCAATGAGCAGTTCTTC. Translating it yields CASSPRGARVSNEQFF. Using reference TRBV7-6 and TRBJ2-1 for the parts outside the CDR3, the full variable domain is GAGVSQSPRYKVTKRGQDVALRCDPISGHVSLYWYRQALGQGPEFLTYFNYEAQQDKSGLPNDRFSAERPEGSISTLTIQRTEQRDSAMYRCASSPRGARVSNEQFFGPGTRLTVL.

The rearrangement uses TRBV12-1 and TRBJ1-2; TRBD1, as called in the table, went unchecked against the DNA. TRBV12-1 is labeled a pseudogene. The CDR3 consists of 14 residues. CDR3 bases: TGTGCCAGCACCATCCGGGACAGGGTTGTTGGCTACACCTTC. Translation gives CASTIRDRVVGYTF.

This chain joins TRBV5-4 and TRBJ1-1; D unresolved. CDR1 and CDR2 from the germline V gene are SGHNT and YYREEE (reference sequence). The CDR3 is made up of 16 amino acids. V lost 1 base and J lost 4, with 17 bases in between. CDR3 sequence reads: CASSLTSWGSFTEAFF. CDR3 in DNA: TGTGCCAGCAGCTTGACGTCCTGGGGTTCTTTCACTGAAGCTTTCTTT.

The chain couples TRBV5-6 to TRBJ2-3, with 7 bases that match TRBD1. Trimming removed 0 bases from V and 3 bases from J; junction bases left unmatched: 10. Germline CDR1 reads SGHDT; CDR2 reads YYEEEE. This CDR3 is built from 17 residues. The CDR3 sequence is CASSLGSRGQKTDTQYF. The CDR3 coding sequence is TGTGCCAGCAGCTTGGGGAGTAGGGGGCAAAAAACAGATACGCAGTATTTT.

The chain is built from TRBV6-2 or TRBV6-3 and TRBJ2-1, with 12 bases fitting TRBD2. The CDR3 is 16 residues long. Germline CDR1 MNHEY, CDR2 SVGEGT. J lost 5 bases, V lost 6 bases, and 8 bases had no gene match. As DNA, the CDR3 is TGTGCCAGCAGCCATTCTAGCGGGGGGGCCCACAATGAGCAGTTCTTC. Its protein is CASSHSSGGAHNEQFF.